Sequencing of this TCR beta chain was carried out in a study of identical twins. Comments on this clonotype: Its antigen is not known.

Study findings and constraints: Memory repertoires lacked the insertion deficit that abundant cord blood beta clonotypes showed. Sequences that were beta out-of-frame showed weaker excess twin sharing.

Each CDR3 protein is one row after TCRdb ran MiXCR on the 5' RACE reads. The sample contains around 500,000 distinct CDR3 sequences, more than 13% of which appear only once. Another study also made use of these data, one on yellow fever vaccine responses in identical twins.

The source of this sequence is a woman aged 18-35 years in good health. The sequencing sample was made of CD4+ T cells sorted from blood.

CDR3 sequence: CASSYWGGVGTDTQYF. CDR3 nucleotides: TGTGCCAGCAGTTATTGGGGGGGAGTCGGGACAGATACGCAGTATTTT. The chain links TRBV6-5 to TRBJ2-3; 7 bases are a match to TRBD2. Germline V gives CDR1 MNHEY, CDR2 SVGAGI. The V segment lost 3 bases and the J segment 3 bases; nucleotides outside the gene matches: 9. This CDR3 has 16 residues.